This T cell receptor beta chain was sequenced during a study of T cell repertoires in cytomegalovirus infection. Study in general: Shared public TCR beta signatures pointed to both CMV infection and a matching HLA type.

TCRdb re-called the reads with MiXCR, one entry per CDR3 protein. The sample comprises 250,000 to 300,000 distinct CDR3 sequences, about 25% of which are singletons, and more than 11% rests with the top ten. Germline V gives CDR1 SGHDN, CDR2 FVKESK. Trimming took 2 bases from V and 5 from J, leaving 7 bases between them. This CDR3 has 12 amino acids. V usage is TRBV14 and J usage is TRBJ2-7; D remains ambiguous. This clonotype was obtained from a human donor in good health (CMV status not recorded). Some clones in this sample may be carry-over from other donors' samples. Sample: PBMCs. The CDR3 region is CASSQRRDEQYF. CDR3 bases: TGTGCCAGCAGCCAACGTAGGGACGAGCAGTACTTC.